Reported below is one TCR beta chain. Antigen: not known. In germline, CDR1 is MNHEY, CDR2 SMNVEV (reference sequence). J gave up 8 bases and V 5 bases, and 9 bases lay outside the gene matches. There are 14 residues in the CDR3. Using immunoSEQ multiplex PCR, the repertoire was profiled, and TCRdb retains in-frame clones only, with some absent. The sample records just over 90,000 clones, 80% to 90% being singletons. The data derive from a study of T cell responses to AZD1222 COVID-19 vaccine. Overall study results and limits: The span of vaccine-associated CD4 TCRs extended across spike, with dominance at 160-218 and 743-854. Donors skewed white British and female; clonal diversity was possibly underestimated.

The TCR comes from an adult who received the AZD1222 COVID-19 vaccine. This specimen consisted of peripheral blood, obtained 28 days after the second AZD1222 dose. The chain has TRBV27 and TRBJ1-5, with 7 nucleotides matching TRBD1. The CDR3 DNA sequence: TGTGCCAGCAGTATCCAGACAGGGATTGAGCCCCAGCATTTT. Residues: CASSIQTGIEPQHF.